These 31 T cell receptor beta chains originate from one sample sequenced in a study of cytomegalovirus exposure and HLA in healthy donors. Primers: 60 Vbeta forward and 13 Jbeta reverse. The method was immunoSEQ multiplex PCR; TCRdb's version includes in-frame clones alone and lacks a portion of them. The sample shows about 41,000 clones, and about 6.3% sits with its ten largest clones. What was sequenced was PBMCs. The receptors originated from a young man in good health and CMV-seronegative.

The gene calls are TRBV18 and TRBJ2-7, with a tentative D call TRBD2 (7 bases). This CDR3 is 16 amino acids long. Trimming took off 3 bases at V and 9 bases at J, with 24 bases between the two ends. The germline V gene encodes CDR1 KGHSH and CDR2 LQKENI. CDR3 protein: CASSPERGGPIGWQYF. CDR3 bases: TGTGCCAGCTCACCGGAACGCGGGGGCCCTATAGGATGGCAGTACTTC.

The genes are TRBV5-1 and TRBJ2-7, with 8 positions matching TRBD2. CDR3 length: 15 amino acids. CDR1 SGHRS and CDR2 YFSETQ come from the germline V gene. Unmatched junction bases numbered 9, after V lost 0 bases and J lost 7 bases. The CDR3 protein is CASSLVLAGSLEQYF. The CDR3 nucleotides are TGCGCCAGCAGCTTGGTTTTAGCGGGGTCTTTAGAGCAGTACTTC.

The chain links TRBV18 to TRBJ2-7; 9 bases align to TRBD1. Germline V gene sequence: CDR1 KGHSH, CDR2 LQKENI. The CDR3 has 14 amino acids. J was trimmed by 5 bases and V by 3 bases; bases with no gene match: 5. The CDR3 loop reads CASSPIQGAHEQYF. CDR3 DNA: TGTGCCAGCTCACCGATACAGGGGGCCCACGAGCAGTACTTC.

V usage is TRBV14 and J usage is TRBJ2-7; no clear D. From germline, CDR1 is SGHDN and CDR2 FVKESK. Trimming shortened V by 0 bases and J by 7 bases, and 10 bases separated the two germline ends. The CDR3 length is 13 residues. The CDR3 sequence is CASSQEYNWEQYF. As DNA, the CDR3 is TGTGCCAGCAGCCAAGAGTACAATTGGGAGCAGTACTTC.

The rearrangement links TRBV30 to TRBJ2-7; a possible D gene is TRBD1 (5 bases). Germline V gives CDR1 GTSNPN, CDR2 SVGIG (reference sequence). The CDR3 runs to 15 residues. Trimming left V 4 bases short and J 5 bases short, with 21 bases between. This CDR3 is CAWKTEDLRGDEQYF. The CDR3, as DNA: TGTGCCTGGAAAACTGAAGATTTAAGGGGTGACGAGCAGTACTTC. Drawing the rest from reference TRBV30 and TRBJ2-7, the complete variable domain is SQTIHQWPATLVQPVGSPLSLECTVEGTSNPNLYWYRQAAGRGLQLLFYSVGIGQISSEVPQNLSASRPQDRQFILSSKKLLLSDSGFYLCAWKTEDLRGDEQYFGPGTRLTVT.

About this clone: The sample has other DNA sequences that encode this CDR3 too. This chain links TRBV6-5 with TRBJ2-5; tentative D call: TRBD1 (6 bases). The V gene's germline CDR1 is MNHEY and CDR2 SVGAGI. The length of the CDR3 is 15 residues. With 7 bases removed from V and 4 bases from J, the gap between germline ends came to 19 bases. CDR3 residues: CASIPTGQGLETQYF. CDR3 DNA: TGTGCCAGCATCCCGACAGGCCAGGGTCTAGAGACCCAGTACTTC.

The DNA for the CDR3 is TGCAGCGTGGTGATTAGCGGTTCCTACGAGCAGTACTTC. Translating it yields CSVVISGSYEQYF. This chain joins TRBV29-1 and TRBJ2-7; D might be TRBD2 (6 bases). V lost 6 bases to trimming and J lost 1 base, with 13 bases between them. Germline CDR1 is SQVTM and CDR2 is ANQGSEA. The CDR3 sequence is 13 residues long.

The chain employs TRBV19 and TRBJ2-7, with 9 bases that match TRBD1. Germline V gene lookup returns CDR1 LNHDA and CDR2 SQIVND (reference sequence). CDR3 length equals 14 residues. Trimming removed 5 bases from V and 4 bases from J; junction bases left unmatched: 6. Here the CDR3 reads CASSAGTGTYEQYF. In DNA, the CDR3 is TGTGCCAGTAGTGCCGGGACAGGGACTTACGAGCAGTACTTC.

V usage is TRBV2 and J usage is TRBJ1-2; 7 positions match TRBD1. V lost 8 bases, J lost 2 bases, and 2 bases stayed unmatched. CDR3 length: 12 residues. Germline loops: CDR1 SNHLY, CDR2 FYNNEI. The CDR3 reads CASRDSNYGYTF. CDR3 DNA sequence: TGTGCCAGCCGGGACAGCAACTATGGCTACACCTTC. The full variable domain, rest sourced from reference TRBV2 and TRBJ1-2, is EPEVTQTPSHQVTQMGQEVILRCVPISNHLYFYWYRQILGQKVEFLVSFYNNEISEKSEIFDDQFSVERPDGSNFTLKIRSTKLEDSAMYFCASRDSNYGYTFGSGTRLTVV.

The chain couples TRBV19 to TRBJ1-4; 9 bases are shared with TRBD1. V lost 6 bases, J lost 7 bases, and 9 bases stayed unmatched. Germline V gene data show CDR1 as LNHDA and CDR2 as SQIVND (reference sequence). The CDR3 runs 15 residues. The CDR3 DNA reads as TGTGCCAGTAGAAAGATTGGACAGGGGATTGAAAAACTGTTTTTT. It encodes CASRKIGQGIEKLFF.

Comment on this clone: Other DNA sequences in this specimen translate into the identical CDR3. The chain links TRBV9 to TRBJ1-6; 8 bases map to TRBD1. Unmatched junction bases numbered 7, after V lost 4 bases and J lost 10 bases. Germline CDR1 and CDR2: SGDLS and YYNGEE. This CDR3 spans 14 amino acids. The CDR3 region is CASSKTGEGSPLHF. CDR3 in DNA: TGTGCCAGCAGCAAGACAGGGGAGGGATCACCCCTCCACTTT.

The V call is TRBV29-1, the J call TRBJ2-7; 13 nucleotides agree with TRBD2. After removal of 6 bases from V and 5 bases from J, the junction contained 4 bases not matched to a gene. The germline CDR1 and CDR2 sequences are SQVTM and ANQGSEA. There are 13 residues in the CDR3. CDR3 sequence reads: CSVGGLAGHEQYF. For the CDR3, the DNA is TGCAGCGTCGGGGGACTAGCGGGACACGAGCAGTACTTC.

This chain joins TRBV19 and TRBJ2-6; possibly TRBD1 for D (6 bases). The CDR3 covers 16 residues. V was pared by 3 bases and J by 2 bases, with 11 bases between. Per the germline V gene, CDR1 is LNHDA and CDR2 is SQIVND (reference sequence). The CDR3: CASSIEAGAGANVLTF. The CDR3 DNA reads as TGTGCCAGTAGTATTGAAGCAGGGGCTGGGGCCAACGTCCTGACTTTC.

CDR3 in amino acids: CASSSTGGNTIYF. The CDR3 DNA reads TGTGCCAGCAGCTCGACAGGGGGAAACACCATATATTTT. The rearrangement uses TRBV11-2 and TRBJ1-3, with 7 bases that match TRBD1. The CDR3 totals 13 residues. Germline CDR1 reads SGHAT; CDR2 reads FQNNGV. V was pared by 4 bases and J by 4 bases, with 1 base of the junction left unmatched.

The V and J genes are TRBV4-3 and TRBJ1-2; possibly TRBD1 for D (5 bases). Germline V CDR1 and CDR2: LGHNA, YSLEER. CDR3 length: 14 residues. The V end lost 7 bases, the J end lost 5 bases, and 17 bases lay between the germline ends. For the CDR3, the DNA is TGCGCCAGCACCGATAGCGGGGCAGAGTATGGCTACACCTTC. This sequence encodes CASTDSGAEYGYTF.

The rearrangement links TRBV4-1 to TRBJ1-1, with TRBD1 matching 10 bases. Germline-derived CDR1 and CDR2 are MGHRA and YSYEKL. The CDR3 runs to 15 residues. J gave up 1 base and V 2 bases, and 1 base lay outside the gene matches. CDR3 in DNA: TGCGCCAGCAGCCAAAGGGACAGGGGGAACACTGAAGCTTTCTTT. Encoded protein: CASSQRDRGNTEAFF.

The chain's CDR3 is CASSLSLQAGETQYF. DNA of the CDR3: TGTGCCAGCAGCTTGAGTCTCCAGGCTGGGGAGACCCAGTACTTC. V and J are TRBV5-4 and TRBJ2-5, with D unresolved. This CDR3 region has 15 residues. V lost 1 base to trimming and J lost 5 bases, with 15 bases between them. Per the germline V gene, CDR1 is SGHNT and CDR2 is YYREEE (reference sequence).

This chain links TRBV19 with TRBJ2-6; TRBD1 matches at 8 bases. After removal of 11 bases from V and 4 bases from J, the junction contained 13 bases not matched to a gene. CDR1 and CDR2 from the germline V gene are LNHDA and SQIVND (reference sequence). The CDR3 contains 16 residues. The CDR3 DNA reads as TGTGCCGCCGAGACAGGGGTGCAAAGCGGGGCCAACGTCCTGACTTTC. Residues: CAAETGVQSGANVLTF.

The J gene is TRBJ2-7, the V gene TRBV7-2; 9 bases align to TRBD2. Germline V gene lookup returns CDR1 SGHTA and CDR2 FQGNSA. J lost 2 bases, V lost 3 bases, and 2 bases had no gene match. This CDR3 comprises 14 residues. The DNA of the CDR3 is TGTGCCAGCAGCTTTGCTAGCGGGGCCTACGAGCAGTACTTC. This encodes CASSFASGAYEQYF.

The chain combines TRBV27 with TRBJ2-1; 9 nucleotides agree with TRBD1. CDR1 is MNHEY, CDR2 SMNVEV, per germline (reference sequence). The CDR3 loop spans 15 amino acids. The junction had 10 bases not matched to a gene; V was cut back by 8 bases and J by 5 bases. Written as DNA, the CDR3 is TGTGCCAGCGCCTCCGGGACAGGGAACGACAATGAGCAGTTCTTC. It translates to CASASGTGNDNEQFF.

With regard to this clone: Sequence at one end of the junction differs from germline and may be a read error. The CDR3 loop reads CASSQEGGRLSDNEQFF. In DNA form, the CDR3 reads TGCGCCAGCAGCCAGGAGGGGGGGCGCCTCTCCGACAATGAGCAGTTCTTC. The J gene is TRBJ2-1, the V gene TRBV4-1, with a possible D match to TRBD2 (7 bases). The length of the CDR3 is 17 residues. Germline V gene sequence: CDR1 MGHRA, CDR2 YSYEKL.

This chain links TRBV4-3 with TRBJ1-5; 10 nucleotides agree with TRBD1. The CDR3 consists of 19 residues. The V segment lost 4 bases and the J segment 0 bases; nucleotides outside the gene matches: 12. Per germline, CDR1 LGHNA and CDR2 YSLEER. In nucleotides, the CDR3 is TGCGCCAGCAGCCTGGATCCGGACAGGGGGGAACATAGCAATCAGCCCCAGCATTTT. Protein product: CASSLDPDRGEHSNQPQHF.

This chain connects TRBV30 to TRBJ1-5; a weak D match, TRBD1 (5 bases). The germline gives CDR1 GTSNPN, CDR2 SVGIG (reference sequence). V was cut by 3 bases and J by 4 bases, with 10 bases left in between. The CDR3 contains 13 residues. In DNA, the CDR3 is TGTGCCTGGAGCGAAACAGGTAATCAGCCCCAGCATTTT. Residues: CAWSETGNQPQHF. The variable domain in full, completed from reference TRBV30 and TRBJ1-5, reads SQTIHQWPATLVQPVGSPLSLECTVEGTSNPNLYWYRQAAGRGLQLLFYSVGIGQISSEVPQNLSASRPQDRQFILSSKKLLLSDSGFYLCAWSETGNQPQHFGDGTRLSIL.

CDR3 coding DNA: TGTGCCAGCAGCCAGGGGGGACTAGCGGGAGTCAATGAGCAGTTCTTC. This translates into CASSQGGLAGVNEQFF. The chain couples TRBV4-2 to TRBJ2-1; 14 bases are a match to TRBD2. Trimming removed 3 bases from V and 6 bases from J; junction bases left unmatched: 4. The CDR3 spans 16 residues. Germline V gives CDR1 LGHNA, CDR2 YNFKEQ.

According to its frequency, this clone is medium-sized. The chain recombines TRBV2 with TRBJ2-7, with a tentative D call TRBD1 (6 bases). Germline V CDR1 and CDR2: SNHLY, FYNNEI. With 7 bases removed from V and 3 bases from J, the gap between germline ends came to 13 bases. The CDR3 totals 13 residues. CDR3 protein: CASTVPDSYEQYF. CDR3 DNA: TGTGCCAGCACTGTTCCGGACAGCTACGAGCAGTACTTC.

The chain has TRBV4-2 and TRBJ2-7; 12 bases are shared with TRBD2. Germline V lookup: CDR1 LGHNA, CDR2 YNFKEQ. CDR3 length equals 18 residues. V trimming: 4 bases; J trimming: 2 bases; junction bases outside the gene matches: 12. In nucleotides, the CDR3 is TGTGCCAGCAGCCTAGGACTAGCGGGGATAGGGTTTGCCTACGAGCAGTACTTC. The encoded protein is CASSLGLAGIGFAYEQYF.

J is TRBJ1-1 and V is TRBV2, with 8 bases aligning to TRBD1. This CDR3 has 14 amino acids. After removal of 6 bases from V and 6 bases from J, the junction contained 9 bases not matched to a gene. Germline assignment: CDR1 SNHLY and CDR2 FYNNEI. The CDR3 DNA reads TGTGCCAGCAGCCCAGACAGGGGCAAGGCTGAAGCTTTCTTT. It encodes CASSPDRGKAEAFF.

DNA for the CDR3: TGTGCCAGCAGCTTAGTGGCCGTAGGCTACACCTTC. This codes for CASSLVAVGYTF. The chain links TRBV11-2 to TRBJ1-2; no clear D. Trimming stripped 1 base from V and 8 bases from J, with 8 bases between. Germline V gene sequence: CDR1 SGHAT, CDR2 FQNNGV. The CDR3 length is 12 residues.

The V call is TRBV7-8, the J call TRBJ1-6; unclear D gene. The germline V and J ends were trimmed by 7 bases and 0 bases, with 13 bases remaining between them. From germline, CDR1 is SGHVS and CDR2 FQNEAQ. This CDR3 contains 16 residues. CDR3 coding DNA: TGTGCCAGCACCCGGACGGGAAGCTCCTATAATTCACCCCTCCACTTT. This translates into CASTRTGSSYNSPLHF.

V usage is TRBV18 and J usage is TRBJ2-2; D unresolved. Between the trimmed V and J ends, which lost 4 bases and 4 bases, there was a span of 7 bases. CDR1 and CDR2 from the germline V gene are KGHSH and LQKENI. CDR3 length: 13 residues. CDR3 protein: CASSQSITGELFF. The CDR3 DNA is TGTGCCAGCTCACAATCCATCACCGGGGAGCTGTTTTTT.

The chain employs TRBV5-1 and TRBJ2-1; 10 bases line up with TRBD1. Germline V lookup: CDR1 SGHRS, CDR2 YFSETQ. The J segment lost 8 bases and the V segment lost 2 bases, leaving 7 bases of the junction unmatched. The CDR3 spans 15 residues. CDR3 DNA sequence: TGCGCCAGCAGCTTAAACCGGGACAGGGGCGATGAGCAGTTCTTC. Residues: CASSLNRDRGDEQFF. The full variable domain, in which reference TRBV5-1 and TRBJ2-1 provide the parts outside the CDR3, is KAGVTQTPRYLIKTRGQQVTLSCSPISGHRSVSWYQQTPGQGLQFLFEYFSETQRNKGNFPGRFSGRQFSNSRSEMNVSTLELGDSALYLCASSLNRDRGDEQFFGPGTRLTVL.